This T cell receptor beta chain appears in the sequencing data of a study of blood T cell repertoires in COVID-19. Turning to the study itself: PBMCs, B-cell-depleted T cells, or T cells were the source of the cDNA or gDNA that made up the material.

The germline gives CDR1 SGHRS, CDR2 YFSETQ. The CDR3 covers 21 residues. The junction had 20 bases not matched to a gene; V was cut back by 4 bases and J by 2 bases. Per the original methods: Reference gene primers were amplified, and this amplification served to estimate nucleated cell counts. Produced via immunoSEQ multiplex PCR; TCRdb's table is partial and in-frame only. That table gives V, J and clone size, and the DNA gave D and trimming. The sample yields 300,000 to 350,000 clones, 87% seen once. The sequenced sample consisted of peripheral blood. The chain uses TRBV5-1 and TRBJ2-3; 12 bases agree with TRBD2. This TCR was sampled from a man between 18 and 29 years old with active or convalescent COVID-19. The CDR3 nucleotides are TGCGCCAGCAGCACCAATCTCCCGACTAGCGGGGGCCTACCCCCCACAGATACGCAGTATTTT. Translated: CASSTNLPTSGGLPPTDTQYF.